The T cell receptor (beta chain) under discussion was sequenced for a study of blood T cell repertoires in COVID-19. Germline values: CDR1 SGHAT, CDR2 FQNNGV. The CDR3 contains 19 residues. Trimming took 4 bases from V and 0 from J, leaving 19 bases between them. Original handling: Reference gene primers were amplified, and this amplification served to estimate nucleated cell counts. The method was immunoSEQ multiplex PCR; TCRdb's version includes in-frame clones alone and lacks a portion of them. D and trimming come from the DNA, and the V and J calls and clone size come from that table. The sample lists a few hundred thousand clones, approximately 82% occurring once.

The receptor was isolated from a man in his sixties who had recovered from COVID-19. The material sequenced was peripheral blood. This chain connects TRBV11-2 to TRBJ2-6, with a possible D match to TRBD1 (6 bases). The CDR3 nucleotides read TGTGCCAGCAGCTCGAGCTCCGGAACAGGGAGCTCTGGGGCCAACGTCCTGACTTTC. This translates into CASSSSSGTGSSGANVLTF.